In this sample, the clone carrying this T cell receptor beta chain turned up many times. The data originate from a study of early T cells in non-severe SARS-CoV-2 infection. For the study at large: Whole-blood bulk RNA, unsorted, was sequenced, and chains were unpaired.

TCRdb re-called the 5' RACE reads through MiXCR, storing one row per CDR3 protein. The sample holds approximately 58,000 distinct CDR3 sequences, 11% seen once. Per the germline V gene, CDR1 is SGHDN and CDR2 is FVKESK. The trim removed 6 bases at V and 0 bases at J, leaving 3 bases unmatched. There are 15 residues in the CDR3. The sample was whole blood. This clonotype was sampled from an adult who was a healthcare worker with PCR-confirmed SARS-CoV-2 infection or an uninfected control (not recorded which). This chain uses TRBV14 with TRBJ2-1, with 9 bases lining up with TRBD2. CDR3 nucleotides: TGTGCCAGCAGGCGGACTAGCGACTCCTACAATGAGCAGTTCTTC. Translation gives CASRRTSDSYNEQFF.